Each of the 27 T cell receptor beta chains below was sequenced from the same sample in a study of T cell repertoires in cytomegalovirus infection. TCRdb recomputed calls from the reads with MiXCR, one row per CDR3 protein. The repertoire holds fewer than 350,000 distinct CDR3 sequences, more than 9% seen once, with about 4.5% in the top ten. Sequences were obtained from PBMCs. These receptors were collected from a human donor in good health (CMV status not recorded). Some clones in this sample may be carry-over from other donors' samples.

This clonotype has more than one count but fewer than ten. This chain uses TRBV12-3 or TRBV12-4 with TRBJ1-1; 9 nucleotides align to TRBD1. This CDR3 has 15 residues. With 7 bases clipped from V and 1 base from J, the junction kept 7 bases outside the gene matches. The CDR3 sequence: CASTLTGGGNTEAFF. CDR3 DNA sequence: TGTGCCAGCACCCTGACAGGGGGAGGGAACACTGAAGCTTTCTTT.

This clonotype was counted only a few times. At one of its ends the junction is not consistent with the germline gene, which may arise from a read error. In DNA form, the CDR3 reads TGTGCCAGCAGCCAGGAGCGGGCCGCGAACACCGGGGAGCTGTTTTTT. This encodes CASSQERAANTGELFF. The chain is built from TRBV4-1 and TRBJ2-2; TRBD2 is a possible D gene (6 bases). The CDR3 is 16 amino acids. Germline V gene lookup returns CDR1 MGHRA and CDR2 YSYEKL.

This chain uses TRBV19 with TRBJ1-2, with 7 bases aligning to TRBD1. Germline V gives CDR1 LNHDA, CDR2 SQIVND (reference sequence). The J segment lost 3 bases and the V segment lost 10 bases, leaving 5 bases of the junction unmatched. CDR3 length: 12 residues. The CDR3 reads CATLGQDYGYTF. In nucleotides, the CDR3 is TGTGCCACTCTCGGACAGGACTATGGCTACACCTTC.

This clonotype was seen many times. The chain carries TRBV7-2 and TRBJ2-3; D gene unclear. Per germline, CDR1 SGHTA and CDR2 FQGNSA. The CDR3 runs 16 residues. V lost 1 base and J lost 3, with 14 bases in between. As DNA, the CDR3 is TGTGCCAGCAGCTTAGAGCCAGCCCTCCGGACAGATACGCAGTATTTT. Protein: CASSLEPALRTDTQYF.

This clonotype was picked up a small number of times. The V gene is TRBV2, the J gene TRBJ2-7, with a tentative D call TRBD1 (6 bases). The V end was cut by 10 bases, the J end by 3 bases, with 10 bases between. This CDR3 contains 11 residues. Germline CDR1 and CDR2: SNHLY and FYNNEI. CDR3 region: CATLQGYEQYF. The CDR3 nucleotides are TGTGCCACCCTACAGGGCTACGAGCAGTACTTC.

This clonotype was found many times. The V call is TRBV7-2, the J call TRBJ2-3; no reliable D call. Germline CDR1 reads SGHTA; CDR2 reads FQGNSA. The V and J ends lost 5 bases and 2 bases respectively, with 2 bases between them. The CDR3 consists of 11 residues. The CDR3 bases are TGTGCCAGCAGCGACACAGATACGCAGTATTTT. This codes for CASSDTDTQYF. Together with reference TRBV7-2 and TRBJ2-3, the CDR3 gives the full variable domain: GAGVSQSPSNKVTEKGKDVELRCDPISGHTALYWYRQSLGQGLEFLIYFQGNSAPDKSGLPSDRFSAERTGGSVSTLTIQRTQQEDSAVYLCASSDTDTQYFGPGTRLTVL.

V gene TRBV5-5 combines with J gene TRBJ2-6, with 7 bases aligning to TRBD1. Per the germline V gene, CDR1 is SGHKS and CDR2 is YYEKEE (reference sequence). The CDR3 covers 19 residues. V gave up 4 bases and J gave up 0 bases; unmatched junction bases: 13. The CDR3 reads CASSPLFRDRVSGANVLTF. CDR3 DNA: TGTGCCAGCAGCCCACTATTCCGGGACAGAGTCTCTGGGGCCAACGTCCTGACTTTC.

At least ten counts were recorded for this clonotype. The rearrangement uses TRBV19 and TRBJ2-5; D may be TRBD1 (6 bases). The CDR3 covers 13 residues. V was shortened by 6 bases and J by 2 bases, with 10 bases between the two germline ends. Germline CDR1 reads LNHDA; CDR2 reads SQIVND (reference sequence). This CDR3 is CASRGTPQETQYF. The DNA of the CDR3 is TGTGCCAGTAGGGGGACACCACAAGAGACCCAGTACTTC.

This clonotype was found many times. This chain uses TRBV6-1 with TRBJ1-4; tentative D call: TRBD1 (5 bases). V was pared by 5 bases and J by 6 bases, with 16 bases between. Germline-derived CDR1 and CDR2 are MNHNS and SASEGT. This CDR3 has 15 residues. CDR3 nucleotides: TGTGCCAGCAGTCGGACATGGGGTAAAGATGAAAAACTGTTTTTT. Protein product: CASSRTWGKDEKLFF.

The chain is built from TRBV12-3 or TRBV12-4 and TRBJ1-5, with TRBD1 as a possible D gene (5 bases). Between the trimmed V and J ends, which lost 7 bases and 6 bases, there was a span of 16 bases. CDR3 size: 14 residues. The CDR3 sequence is CASTSSGRGQPQHF. In DNA, the CDR3 is TGTGCCAGCACCTCATCGGGGAGGGGTCAGCCCCAGCATTTT.

This clonotype was detected only a few times. This chain connects TRBV7-2 to TRBJ2-7; D perhaps matches TRBD1 (6 bases). V was shortened by 5 bases and J by 2 bases, with 16 bases between the two germline ends. The CDR3 consists of 15 residues. Germline lookup yields CDR1 SGHTA and CDR2 FQGNSA. The CDR3, as DNA: TGTGCCAGCAGCAAAGGCCAGGGGACGGCCTACGAGCAGTACTTC. It encodes CASSKGQGTAYEQYF.

The gene calls are TRBV6-2 or TRBV6-3 and TRBJ2-7; D call uncertain. Trimming shortened V by 2 bases and J by 4 bases, and 15 bases separated the two germline ends. Per germline, CDR1 MNHEY and CDR2 SVGEGT. CDR3 length: 15 residues. The CDR3 sequence is CASSYASTGQYEQYF. The CDR3 DNA sequence: TGTGCCAGCAGTTACGCCAGCACGGGTCAATACGAGCAGTACTTC.

Of note for this clonotype: One end of the junction is discordant with germline, which a read error may explain. J is TRBJ1-1 and V is TRBV7-2; no reliable D call. The germline V gene has CDR1 SGHTA and CDR2 FQGNSA. The CDR3 sequence is 12 residues long. CDR3: CVSSLGSAEAFF. CDR3 nucleotides: TGTGTCAGCAGCTTAGGTTCCGCTGAAGCTTTCTTT.

In its sample, this clonotype was seen a few times. The chain is built from TRBV5-1 and TRBJ1-1; 8 nucleotides match TRBD1. The length of the CDR3 is 15 residues. Germline CDR1 and CDR2: SGHRS and YFSETQ. Unmatched junction bases numbered 11, after V lost 7 bases and J lost 3 bases. The CDR3 nucleotides are TGCGCCAGCGGCGGTACAGGGGGATTTGACACTGAAGCTTTCTTT. Protein sequence: CASGGTGGFDTEAFF.

This chain connects TRBV7-9 to TRBJ1-1, with D possibly TRBD1 on 5 matching bases. The V gene lost 2 bases and the J gene lost 4 bases, with 8 bases spanning the gap. Germline loops: CDR1 SEHNR, CDR2 FQNEAQ (reference sequence). The CDR3 runs 13 residues. The CDR3 DNA is TGTGCCAGCAGCTTAAACAGGATCACTGAAGCTTTCTTT. Translating it yields CASSLNRITEAFF.

The table lists this clonotype with a few counts. The CDR3 loop reads CSARRQGHGYTF. As DNA, the CDR3 is TGCAGTGCTCGGCGGCAGGGCCATGGCTACACCTTC. This chain joins TRBV20-1 and TRBJ1-2, with D possibly matching TRBD1 (5 bases). The ends were cut back, 5 bases at V and 6 bases at J, with 13 bases in the middle. The CDR3 has 12 amino acids. Germline CDR1 is DFQATT and CDR2 is SNEGSKA (reference sequence).

There are many counts of this clonotype. The chain couples TRBV19 to TRBJ2-3; perhaps TRBD1 as D (6 bases). The length of the CDR3 is 20 residues. V was trimmed by 3 bases and J by 5 bases, leaving 30 bases between them. Germline-derived CDR1 and CDR2 are LNHDA and SQIVND (reference sequence). The CDR3 coding sequence is TGTGCCAGTAGTATGGGTACAGGGAAAATATCCTCGGCCCGAATAGATACGCAGTATTTT. This codes for CASSMGTGKISSARIDTQYF.

The chain uses TRBV7-2 and TRBJ2-5, with unresolved D. The CDR3 extends over 14 amino acids. Germline-derived CDR1 and CDR2 are SGHTA and FQGNSA. V lost 3 bases, J lost 1 base, and 9 bases lay in between. The CDR3 region is CASSLAAFQETQYF. The CDR3 DNA follows: TGTGCCAGCAGCTTGGCGGCTTTCCAAGAGACCCAGTACTTC.

This clonotype has at least ten counts. The V and J genes are TRBV7-2 and TRBJ2-2; 8 bases agree with TRBD2. This CDR3 is 16 amino acids long. Per the germline V gene, CDR1 is SGHTA and CDR2 is FQGNSA. V lost 3 bases, J lost 7 bases, and 10 bases stayed unmatched. DNA for the CDR3: TGTGCCAGCAGCTTCACCCCGGGGGGGCCAGGCGGGGAGCTGTTTTTT. Protein product: CASSFTPGGPGGELFF. Variable domain in full (rest from reference TRBV7-2 and TRBJ2-2): GAGVSQSPSNKVTEKGKDVELRCDPISGHTALYWYRQSLGQGLEFLIYFQGNSAPDKSGLPSDRFSAERTGGSVSTLTIQRTQQEDSAVYLCASSFTPGGPGGELFFGEGSRLTVL.

This clonotype came up many times. The V gene is TRBV5-1, the J gene TRBJ1-1; 8 nucleotides line up with TRBD1. Germline V gene lookup returns CDR1 SGHRS and CDR2 YFSETQ. CDR3 size: 14 residues. V lost 0 bases and J lost 6; bases outside the gene matches: 4. CDR3 DNA: TGCGCCAGCAGCTTGGACGTACAGGGGGCTGAAGCTTTCTTT. Encoded protein: CASSLDVQGAEAFF.

The V and J genes are TRBV12-3 or TRBV12-4 and TRBJ2-2, with a weak D call TRBD1 (6 bases). V was pared by 7 bases and J by 4 bases, with 22 bases between. CDR3 length: 17 residues. The CDR3, as DNA: TGTGCCAGCACCCCCCCACAGGGACGTGAGGGCACCGGGGAGCTGTTTTTT. Protein sequence: CASTPPQGREGTGELFF.

The rearrangement joins TRBV10-3 to TRBJ2-5; D possibly matches TRBD1 or TRBD2 (5 bases each). Germline V CDR1 and CDR2: ENHRY, SYGVKD. V was pared by 6 bases and J by 4 bases, with 12 bases between. The CDR3 extends over 13 amino acids. The DNA of the CDR3 is TGTGCCATCAGGACCCGGGGCAGAGAGACCCAGTACTTC. This translates into CAIRTRGRETQYF.

This clonotype was observed at least ten times. The rearrangement uses TRBV7-9 and TRBJ1-2; D perhaps matches TRBD1 (6 bases). The germline CDR1 and CDR2 sequences are SEHNR and FQNEAQ (reference sequence). The CDR3 loop spans 16 amino acids. The V end lost 5 bases, the J end lost 2 bases, and 18 bases lay between the germline ends. CDR3 amino acids: CASSTNRDNSNYGYTF. In DNA form, the CDR3 reads TGTGCCAGCAGCACGAATAGGGACAATTCAAACTATGGCTACACCTTC.

In DNA, the CDR3 is TGTGCCAGCAGTGACACCGGGACTGGATACAATGAGCAGTTCTTC. Its protein is CASSDTGTGYNEQFF. The rearrangement uses TRBV6-5 and TRBJ2-1; possibly TRBD2 for D (6 bases). Germline V CDR1 and CDR2: MNHEY, SVGAGI. Trimming took 5 bases from V and 4 from J, leaving 15 bases between them. The CDR3 runs 15 residues.

This chain links TRBV2 with TRBJ1-3, with D possibly TRBD1 on 5 matching bases. Between the trimmed V and J ends, which lost 7 bases and 4 bases, there was a span of 17 bases. Germline V lookup: CDR1 SNHLY, CDR2 FYNNEI. The CDR3 runs 15 residues. CDR3 in amino acids: CASTEDRGSGNTIYF. The CDR3 coding sequence is TGTGCCAGCACGGAAGATAGGGGATCCGGAAACACCATATATTTT.

The chain couples TRBV2 to TRBJ2-1; 10 bases align to TRBD2. The CDR3 consists of 18 residues. The germline V gene has CDR1 SNHLY and CDR2 FYNNEI. V lost 1 base, J lost 8 bases, and 14 bases stayed unmatched. DNA for the CDR3: TGTGCCAGCAGTGAAGGCGGGAGCGGGAGGGCCCTCATCTATGAGCAGTTCTTC. Translating it yields CASSEGGSGRALIYEQFF. Using reference TRBV2 and TRBJ2-1 for the parts outside the CDR3, the full variable domain is EPEVTQTPSHQVTQMGQEVILRCVPISNHLYFYWYRQILGQKVEFLVSFYNNEISEKSEIFDDQFSVERPDGSNFTLKIRSTKLEDSAMYFCASSEGGSGRALIYEQFFGPGTRLTVL.

This clonotype has at least ten counts. This chain links TRBV6-6 with TRBJ1-2, with a tentative D call TRBD1 (5 bases). V gave up 4 bases and J gave up 2 bases, with 11 bases separating them. In germline, CDR1 is MNHNY, CDR2 SVGAGI (reference sequence). The CDR3 is made up of 14 amino acids. Here the CDR3 DNA reads TGTGCCAGCAGTTTTGGGGCGACGAACTATGGCTACACCTTC. This encodes CASSFGATNYGYTF.